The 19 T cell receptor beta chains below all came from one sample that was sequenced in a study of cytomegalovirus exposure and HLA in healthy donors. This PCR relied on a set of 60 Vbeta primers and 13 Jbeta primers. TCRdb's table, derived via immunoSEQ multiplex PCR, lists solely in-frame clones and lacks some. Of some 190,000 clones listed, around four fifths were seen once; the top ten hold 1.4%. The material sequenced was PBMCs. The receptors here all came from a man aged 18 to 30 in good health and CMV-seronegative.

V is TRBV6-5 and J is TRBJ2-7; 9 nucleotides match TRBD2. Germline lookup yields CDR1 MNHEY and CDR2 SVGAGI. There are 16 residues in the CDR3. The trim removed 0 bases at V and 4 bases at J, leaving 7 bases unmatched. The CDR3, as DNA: TGTGCCAGCAGTTACTCGATATCTAGCGGGGTTTACGAGCAGTACTTC. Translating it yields CASSYSISSGVYEQYF.

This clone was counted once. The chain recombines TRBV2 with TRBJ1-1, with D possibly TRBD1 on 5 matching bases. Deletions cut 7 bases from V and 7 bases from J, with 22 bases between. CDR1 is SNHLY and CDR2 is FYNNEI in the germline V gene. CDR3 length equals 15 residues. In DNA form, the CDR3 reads TGTGCCAGCACCAAATCCAGGGTGGAAAACTTTGAAGCTTTCTTT. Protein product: CASTKSRVENFEAFF.

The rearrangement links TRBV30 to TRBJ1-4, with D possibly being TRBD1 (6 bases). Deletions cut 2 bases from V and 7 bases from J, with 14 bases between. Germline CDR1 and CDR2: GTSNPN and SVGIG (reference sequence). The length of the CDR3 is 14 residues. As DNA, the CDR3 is TGTGCCTGGAGTACAGGGTATATTGGTGAAAAACTGTTTTTT. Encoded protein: CAWSTGYIGEKLFF.

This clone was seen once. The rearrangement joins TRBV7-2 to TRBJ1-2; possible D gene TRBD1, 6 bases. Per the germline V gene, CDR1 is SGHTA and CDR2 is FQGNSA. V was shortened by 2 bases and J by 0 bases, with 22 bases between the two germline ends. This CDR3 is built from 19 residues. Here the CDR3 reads CASSLPSDRPPVSNYGYTF. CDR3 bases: TGTGCCAGCAGCTTACCCTCCGACAGGCCTCCCGTTTCTAACTATGGCTACACCTTC.

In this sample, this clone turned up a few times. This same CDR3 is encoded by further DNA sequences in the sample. CDR3 in amino acids: CASSDRINQPQHF. In DNA form, the CDR3 reads TGTGCCAGTAGCGACAGGATTAATCAGCCCCAGCATTTT. This chain links TRBV19 with TRBJ1-5; tentative D call: TRBD1 (6 bases). Germline CDR1 reads LNHDA; CDR2 reads SQIVND (reference sequence). The V end lost 6 bases, the J end lost 4 bases, and 10 bases lay between the germline ends. This CDR3 comprises 13 residues.

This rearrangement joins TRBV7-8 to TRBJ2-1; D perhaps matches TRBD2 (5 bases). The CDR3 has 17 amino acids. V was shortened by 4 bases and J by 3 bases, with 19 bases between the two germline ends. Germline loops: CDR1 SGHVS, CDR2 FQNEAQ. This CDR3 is CASSSRAVGYFYNEQFF. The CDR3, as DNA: TGTGCCAGCAGCTCCCGAGCGGTGGGGTATTTCTACAATGAGCAGTTCTTC. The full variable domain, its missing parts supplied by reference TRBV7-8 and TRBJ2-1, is GAGVSQSPRYKVAKRGQDVALRCDPISGHVSLFWYQQALGQGPEFLTYFQNEAQLDKSGLPSDRFFAERPEGSVSTLKIQRTQQEDSAVYLCASSSRAVGYFYNEQFFGPGTRLTVL.

CDR3 sequence reads: CASSHIYTGALSYEQYF. The CDR3 DNA sequence: TGTGCCAGCAGCCACATCTATACAGGGGCCCTCTCCTACGAGCAGTACTTC. The gene calls are TRBV21-1 and TRBJ2-7; TRBD1 is the table's D call and was not checked against the DNA. TRBV21-1 is a recognized pseudogene. The CDR3 extends over 17 amino acids.

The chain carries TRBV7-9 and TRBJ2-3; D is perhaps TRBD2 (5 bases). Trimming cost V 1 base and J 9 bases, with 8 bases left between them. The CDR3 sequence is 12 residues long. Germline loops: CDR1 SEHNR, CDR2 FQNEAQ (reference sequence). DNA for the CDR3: TGTGCCAGCAGCTTAGTACGGGGAACGCAGTATTTT. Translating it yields CASSLVRGTQYF.

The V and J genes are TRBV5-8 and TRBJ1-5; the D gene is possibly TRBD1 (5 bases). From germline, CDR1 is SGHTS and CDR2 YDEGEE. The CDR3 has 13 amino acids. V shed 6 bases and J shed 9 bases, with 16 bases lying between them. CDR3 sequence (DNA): TGTGCCAGCACCTGGGGCAGGCATACGCCCCAGCATTTT. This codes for CASTWGRHTPQHF. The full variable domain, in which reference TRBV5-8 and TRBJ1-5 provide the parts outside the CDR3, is EAGVTQSPTHLIKTRGQQATLRCSPISGHTSVYWYQQALGLGLQFLLWYDEGEERNRGNFPPRFSGRQFPNYSSELNVNALELEDSALYLCASTWGRHTPQHFGDGTRLSIL.

The CDR3: CASRGGGSGGRPREQFF. DNA of the CDR3: TGTGCCAGCAGGGGGGGCGGGAGCGGGGGTCGTCCCCGGGAGCAGTTCTTC. V usage is TRBV2 and J usage is TRBJ2-1; 8 bases are a match to TRBD2. CDR3 length equals 17 residues. The germline gives CDR1 SNHLY, CDR2 FYNNEI. Trimming at V came to 6 bases and at J to 10 bases, leaving 20 bases not matched to a gene.

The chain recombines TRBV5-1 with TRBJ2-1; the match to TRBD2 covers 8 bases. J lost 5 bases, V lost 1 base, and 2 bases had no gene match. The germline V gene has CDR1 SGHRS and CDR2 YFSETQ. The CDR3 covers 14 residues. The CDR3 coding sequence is TGCGCCAGCAGCTTGCGGGGGGGGAACAATGAGCAGTTCTTC. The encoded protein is CASSLRGGNNEQFF.

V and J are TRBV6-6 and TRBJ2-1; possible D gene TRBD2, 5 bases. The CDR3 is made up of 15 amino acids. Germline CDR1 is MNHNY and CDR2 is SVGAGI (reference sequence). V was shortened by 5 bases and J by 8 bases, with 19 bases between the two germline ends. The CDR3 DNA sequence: TGTGCCAGCAGTGGCCCCGGGGTAAGGGCTTATGAGCAGTTCTTC. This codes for CASSGPGVRAYEQFF.

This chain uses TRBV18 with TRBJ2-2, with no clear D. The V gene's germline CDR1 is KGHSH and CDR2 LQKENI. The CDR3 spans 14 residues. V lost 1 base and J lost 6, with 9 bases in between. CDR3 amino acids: CASSPRSRPGELFF. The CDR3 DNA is TGTGCCAGCTCACCACGTTCCCGTCCCGGGGAGCTGTTTTTT.

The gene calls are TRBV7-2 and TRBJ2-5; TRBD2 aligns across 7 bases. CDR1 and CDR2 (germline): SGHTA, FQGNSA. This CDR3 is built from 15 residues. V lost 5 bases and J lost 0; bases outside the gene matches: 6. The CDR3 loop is CASSHWEGHQETQYF. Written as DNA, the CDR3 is TGTGCCAGCAGCCACTGGGAGGGGCACCAAGAGACCCAGTACTTC. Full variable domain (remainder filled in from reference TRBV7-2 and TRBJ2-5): GAGVSQSPSNKVTEKGKDVELRCDPISGHTALYWYRQSLGQGLEFLIYFQGNSAPDKSGLPSDRFSAERTGGSVSTLTIQRTQQEDSAVYLCASSHWEGHQETQYFGPGTRLLVL.

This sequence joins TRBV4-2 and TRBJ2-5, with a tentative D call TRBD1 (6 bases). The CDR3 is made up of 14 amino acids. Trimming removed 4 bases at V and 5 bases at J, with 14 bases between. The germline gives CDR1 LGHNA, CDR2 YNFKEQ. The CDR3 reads CASSLPGARETQYF. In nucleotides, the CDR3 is TGTGCCAGCAGCCTCCCAGGGGCTCGGGAGACCCAGTACTTC.

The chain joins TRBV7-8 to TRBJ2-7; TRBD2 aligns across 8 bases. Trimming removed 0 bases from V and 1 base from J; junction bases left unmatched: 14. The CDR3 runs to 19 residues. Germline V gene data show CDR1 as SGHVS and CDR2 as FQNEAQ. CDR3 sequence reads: CASSLARVQRGPVSYEQYF. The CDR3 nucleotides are TGTGCCAGCAGCTTAGCCCGGGTTCAGCGGGGGCCTGTATCCTACGAGCAGTACTTC.

In DNA, the CDR3 is TGTGCCTGGGACAGACGGACAGCTAACTATGGCTACACCTTC. It yields the protein CAWDRRTANYGYTF. The chain combines TRBV30 with TRBJ1-2; the D gene is possibly TRBD1 (6 bases). V lost 5 bases and J lost 0, with 13 bases in between. This CDR3 spans 14 amino acids. Germline assignment: CDR1 GTSNPN and CDR2 SVGIG (reference sequence). Together with reference TRBV30 and TRBJ1-2, the CDR3 gives the full variable domain: SQTIHQWPATLVQPVGSPLSLECTVEGTSNPNLYWYRQAAGRGLQLLFYSVGIGQISSEVPQNLSASRPQDRQFILSSKKLLLSDSGFYLCAWDRRTANYGYTFGSGTRLTVV.

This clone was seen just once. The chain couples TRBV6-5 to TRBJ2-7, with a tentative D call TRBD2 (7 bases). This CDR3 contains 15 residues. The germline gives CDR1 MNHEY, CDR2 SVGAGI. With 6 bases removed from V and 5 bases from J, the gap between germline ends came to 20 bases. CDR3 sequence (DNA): TGTGCCAGCAGGGACGGGGGGCTCGGGATTAACGAGCAGTACTTC. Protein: CASRDGGLGINEQYF.

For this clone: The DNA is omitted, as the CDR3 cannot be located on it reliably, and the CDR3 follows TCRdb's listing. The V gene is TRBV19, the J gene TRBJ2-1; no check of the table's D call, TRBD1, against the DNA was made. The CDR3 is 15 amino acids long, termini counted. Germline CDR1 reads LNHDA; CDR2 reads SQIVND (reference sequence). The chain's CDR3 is CASTSEGASYNEQFF.